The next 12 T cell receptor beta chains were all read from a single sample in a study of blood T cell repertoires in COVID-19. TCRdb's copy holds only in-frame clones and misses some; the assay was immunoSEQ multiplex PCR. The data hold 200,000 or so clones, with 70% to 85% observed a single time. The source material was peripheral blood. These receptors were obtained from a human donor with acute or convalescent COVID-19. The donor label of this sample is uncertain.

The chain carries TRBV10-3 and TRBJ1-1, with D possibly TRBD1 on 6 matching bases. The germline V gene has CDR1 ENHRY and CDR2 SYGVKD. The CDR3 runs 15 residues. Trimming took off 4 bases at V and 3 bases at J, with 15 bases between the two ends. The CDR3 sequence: CAISASGGPDTEAFF. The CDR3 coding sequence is TGTGCCATCAGTGCGTCCGGGGGGCCGGACACTGAAGCTTTCTTT.

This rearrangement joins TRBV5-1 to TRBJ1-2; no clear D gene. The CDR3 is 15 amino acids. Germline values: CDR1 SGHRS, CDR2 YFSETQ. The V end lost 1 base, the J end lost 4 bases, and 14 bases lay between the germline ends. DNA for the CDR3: TGCGCCAGCAGCTTGTTTGGCGGCAGCCCCTATGGCTACACCTTC. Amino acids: CASSLFGGSPYGYTF.

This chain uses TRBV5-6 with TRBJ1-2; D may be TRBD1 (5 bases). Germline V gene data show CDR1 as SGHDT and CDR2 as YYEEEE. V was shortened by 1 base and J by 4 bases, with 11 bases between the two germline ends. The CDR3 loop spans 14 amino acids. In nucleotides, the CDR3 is TGTGCCAGCAGCTTGCGTATGCAGGGCTATGGCTACACCTTC. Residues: CASSLRMQGYGYTF.

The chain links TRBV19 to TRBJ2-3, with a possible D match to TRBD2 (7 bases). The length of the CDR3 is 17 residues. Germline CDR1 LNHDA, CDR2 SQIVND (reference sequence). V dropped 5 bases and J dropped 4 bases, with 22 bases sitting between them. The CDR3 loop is CASSPRHSGGQADTQYF. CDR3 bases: TGTGCCAGTAGTCCCCGCCACTCCGGGGGGCAGGCAGATACGCAGTATTTT.

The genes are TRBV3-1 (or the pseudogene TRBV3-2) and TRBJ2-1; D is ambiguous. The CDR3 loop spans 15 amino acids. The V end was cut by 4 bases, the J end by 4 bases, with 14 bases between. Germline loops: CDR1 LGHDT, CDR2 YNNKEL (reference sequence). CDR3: CASSPTRPSYNEQFF. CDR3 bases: TGTGCCAGCAGCCCGACAAGGCCCTCATACAATGAGCAGTTCTTC.

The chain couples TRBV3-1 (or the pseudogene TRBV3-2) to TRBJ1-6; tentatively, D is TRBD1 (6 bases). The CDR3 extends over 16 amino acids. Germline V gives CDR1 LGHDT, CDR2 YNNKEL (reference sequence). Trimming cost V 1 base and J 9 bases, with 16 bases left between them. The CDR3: CASSQGWGRGGSPLHF. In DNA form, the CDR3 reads TGTGCCAGCAGCCAAGGTTGGGGGCGAGGGGGTTCACCCCTCCACTTT.

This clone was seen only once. CDR3 in amino acids: CASSPRGTKNTEAFF. In DNA form, the CDR3 reads TGTGCCAGCTCACCCAGGGGAACCAAGAACACTGAAGCTTTCTTT. The chain couples TRBV18 to TRBJ1-1, with D perhaps matching TRBD1 (6 bases). Germline CDR1 is KGHSH and CDR2 is LQKENI. This CDR3 contains 15 residues. V gave up 3 bases and J gave up 1 base, with 12 bases separating them.

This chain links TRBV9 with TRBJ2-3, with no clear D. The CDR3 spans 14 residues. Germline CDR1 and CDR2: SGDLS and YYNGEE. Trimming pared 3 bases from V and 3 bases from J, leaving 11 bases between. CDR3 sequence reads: CASSATRSTDTQYF. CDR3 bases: TGTGCCAGCAGCGCTACGAGGAGTACAGATACGCAGTATTTT.

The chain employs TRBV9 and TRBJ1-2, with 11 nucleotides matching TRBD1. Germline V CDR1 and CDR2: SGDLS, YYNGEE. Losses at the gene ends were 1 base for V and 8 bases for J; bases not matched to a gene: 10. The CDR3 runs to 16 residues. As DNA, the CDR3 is TGTGCCAGCAGCGTACTTTCGGGACAGGGGGTTGGCGGCTACACCTTC. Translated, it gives CASSVLSGQGVGGYTF.

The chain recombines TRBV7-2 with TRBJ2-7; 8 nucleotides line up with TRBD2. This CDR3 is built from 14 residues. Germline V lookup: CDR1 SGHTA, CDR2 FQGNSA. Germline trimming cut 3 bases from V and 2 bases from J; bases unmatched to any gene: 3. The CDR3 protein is CASSFSGETYEQYF. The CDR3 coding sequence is TGTGCCAGCAGCTTTAGCGGGGAAACCTACGAGCAGTACTTC.

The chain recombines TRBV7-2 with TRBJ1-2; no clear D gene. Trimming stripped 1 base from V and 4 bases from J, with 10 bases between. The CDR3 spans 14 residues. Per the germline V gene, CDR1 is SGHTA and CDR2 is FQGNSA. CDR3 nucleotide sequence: TGTGCCAGCAGCTTAGAAGCTAGATTCTATGGCTACACCTTC. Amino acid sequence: CASSLEARFYGYTF. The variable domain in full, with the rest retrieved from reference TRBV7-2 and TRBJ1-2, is GAGVSQSPSNKVTEKGKDVELRCDPISGHTALYWYRQSLGQGLEFLIYFQGNSAPDKSGLPSDRFSAERTGGSVSTLTIQRTQQEDSAVYLCASSLEARFYGYTFGSGTRLTVV.

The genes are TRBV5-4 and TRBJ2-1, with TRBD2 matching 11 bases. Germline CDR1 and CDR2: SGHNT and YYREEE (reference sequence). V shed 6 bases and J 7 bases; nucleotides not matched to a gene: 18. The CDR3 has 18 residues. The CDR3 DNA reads TGTGCCAGCACCACGAGAAAGGGACTAGCGGAAAGGGGGAATGAGCAGTTCTTC. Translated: CASTTRKGLAERGNEQFF.